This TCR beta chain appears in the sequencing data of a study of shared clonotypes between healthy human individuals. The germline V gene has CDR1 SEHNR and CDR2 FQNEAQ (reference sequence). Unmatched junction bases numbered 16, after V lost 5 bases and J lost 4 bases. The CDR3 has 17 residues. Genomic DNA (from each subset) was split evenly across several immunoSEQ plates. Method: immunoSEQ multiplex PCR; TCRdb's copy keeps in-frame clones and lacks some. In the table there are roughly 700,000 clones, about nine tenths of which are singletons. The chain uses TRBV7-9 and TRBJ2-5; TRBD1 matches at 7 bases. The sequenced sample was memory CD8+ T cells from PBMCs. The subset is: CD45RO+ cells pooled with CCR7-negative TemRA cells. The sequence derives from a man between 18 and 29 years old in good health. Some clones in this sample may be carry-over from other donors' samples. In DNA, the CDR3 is TGTGCCAGCAGCACCCGACAGGGCGATAAACCAATAGAGACCCAGTACTTC. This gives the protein CASSTRQGDKPIETQYF.